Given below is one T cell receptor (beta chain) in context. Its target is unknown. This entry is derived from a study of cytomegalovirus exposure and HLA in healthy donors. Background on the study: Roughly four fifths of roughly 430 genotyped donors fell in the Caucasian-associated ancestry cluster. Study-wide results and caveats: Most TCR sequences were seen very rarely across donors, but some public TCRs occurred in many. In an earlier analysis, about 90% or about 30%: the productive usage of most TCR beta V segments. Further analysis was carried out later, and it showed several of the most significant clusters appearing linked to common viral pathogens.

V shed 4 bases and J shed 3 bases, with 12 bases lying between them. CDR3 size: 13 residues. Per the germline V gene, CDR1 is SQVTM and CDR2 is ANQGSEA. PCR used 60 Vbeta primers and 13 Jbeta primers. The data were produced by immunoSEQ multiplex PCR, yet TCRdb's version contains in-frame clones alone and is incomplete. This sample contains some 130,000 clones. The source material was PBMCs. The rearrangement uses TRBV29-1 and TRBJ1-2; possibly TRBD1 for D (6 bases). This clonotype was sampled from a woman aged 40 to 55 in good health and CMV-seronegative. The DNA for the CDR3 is TGCAGCGTTGCGCAACAGGGAGACTATGGCTACACCTTC. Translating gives CSVAQQGDYGYTF.